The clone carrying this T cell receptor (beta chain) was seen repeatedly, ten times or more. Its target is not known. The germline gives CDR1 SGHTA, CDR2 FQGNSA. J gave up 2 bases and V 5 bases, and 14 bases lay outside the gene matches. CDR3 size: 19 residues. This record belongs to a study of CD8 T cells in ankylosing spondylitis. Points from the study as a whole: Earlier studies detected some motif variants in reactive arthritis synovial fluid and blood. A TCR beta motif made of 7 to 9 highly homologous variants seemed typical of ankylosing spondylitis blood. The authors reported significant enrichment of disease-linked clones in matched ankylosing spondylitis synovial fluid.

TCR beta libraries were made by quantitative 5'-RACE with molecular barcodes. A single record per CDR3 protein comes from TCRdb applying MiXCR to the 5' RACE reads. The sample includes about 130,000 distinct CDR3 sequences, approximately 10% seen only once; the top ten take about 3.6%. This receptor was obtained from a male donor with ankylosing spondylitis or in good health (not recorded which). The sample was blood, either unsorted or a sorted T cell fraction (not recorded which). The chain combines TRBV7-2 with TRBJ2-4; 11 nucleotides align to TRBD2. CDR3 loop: CASSISGRGLGWTKNIQYF. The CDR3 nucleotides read TGTGCCAGCAGCATTAGCGGGAGGGGTTTGGGCTGGACCAAAAACATTCAGTACTTC.